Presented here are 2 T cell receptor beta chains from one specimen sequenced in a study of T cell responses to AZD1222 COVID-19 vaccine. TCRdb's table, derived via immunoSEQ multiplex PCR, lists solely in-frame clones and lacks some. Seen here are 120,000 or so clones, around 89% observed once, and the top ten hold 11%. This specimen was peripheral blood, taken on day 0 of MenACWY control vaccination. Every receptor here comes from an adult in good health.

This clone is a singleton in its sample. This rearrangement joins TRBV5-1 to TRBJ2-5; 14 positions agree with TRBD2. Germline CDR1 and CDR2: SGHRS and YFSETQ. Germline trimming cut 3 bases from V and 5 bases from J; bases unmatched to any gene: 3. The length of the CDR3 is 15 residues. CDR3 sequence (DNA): TGCGCCAGCAGCTCGACTAGCGGGAGGGGGGAGACCCAGTACTTC. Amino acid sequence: CASSSTSGRGETQYF.

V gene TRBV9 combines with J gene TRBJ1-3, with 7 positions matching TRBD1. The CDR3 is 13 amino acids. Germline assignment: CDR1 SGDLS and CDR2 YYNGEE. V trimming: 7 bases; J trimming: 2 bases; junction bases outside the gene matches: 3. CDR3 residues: CASQDRAGNTIYF. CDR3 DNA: TGTGCCAGCCAAGACAGGGCTGGAAACACCATATATTTT. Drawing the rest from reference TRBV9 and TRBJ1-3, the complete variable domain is DSGVTQTPKHLITATGQRVTLRCSPRSGDLSVYWYQQSLDQGLQFLIQYYNGEERAKGNILERFSAQQFPDLHSELNLSSLELGDSALYFCASQDRAGNTIYFGEGSWLTVV.